Each of the 31 T cell receptor beta chains below was sequenced from the same sample in a study of blood T cell repertoires in COVID-19. The method was immunoSEQ multiplex PCR; TCRdb's version includes in-frame clones alone and lacks a portion of them. The sample carries roughly 380,000 clones, about 91% recorded once. Input material: peripheral blood. The receptors stem from a woman aged 40 to 50 with COVID-19, enrolled during active disease.

The chain recombines TRBV28 with TRBJ1-6; maybe TRBD1 (6 bases). Germline CDR1 MDHEN, CDR2 SYDVKM. There are 15 residues in the CDR3. The ends were cut back, 7 bases at V and 9 bases at J, with 19 bases in the middle. CDR3 in amino acids: CASIGFNRVGSPLHF. The CDR3 bases are TGTGCCAGCATTGGGTTTAACAGGGTTGGTTCACCCCTCCACTTT.

V gene TRBV28 combines with J gene TRBJ2-5; maybe TRBD1 (5 bases). The V end lost 1 base, the J end lost 2 bases, and 8 bases lay between the germline ends. The CDR3 runs 14 residues. Germline V gene lookup returns CDR1 MDHEN and CDR2 SYDVKM. The DNA of the CDR3 is TGTGCCAGCAGTTTATTTGACAGTCAAGAGACCCAGTACTTC. Encoded protein: CASSLFDSQETQYF.

This sequence joins TRBV7-6 and TRBJ2-7, with D possibly TRBD1 on 6 matching bases. Per the germline V gene, CDR1 is SGHVS and CDR2 is FNYEAQ. V lost 1 base, J lost 0 bases, and 13 bases lay in between. The CDR3 is 16 residues long. CDR3 nucleotides: TGTGCCAGCAGCTTAGGGGCCAGGGGTAGCTCCTACGAGCAGTACTTC. Amino acid sequence: CASSLGARGSSYEQYF.

This clone was seen once. The V gene is TRBV13, the J gene TRBJ2-7; 7 positions match TRBD1. V shed 5 bases and J 4 bases; nucleotides not matched to a gene: 5. The CDR3 covers 13 residues. Per germline, CDR1 PRHDT and CDR2 FYEKMQ (reference sequence). The CDR3 DNA reads TGTGCCAGCAGCCCGACAGGGAAATACGAGCAGTACTTC. Translating gives CASSPTGKYEQYF.

The V call is TRBV15, the J call TRBJ1-2; D remains unclear. Germline loops: CDR1 LNHNV, CDR2 YYDKDF (reference sequence). V was clipped by 2 bases and J by 8 bases, with 15 bases between them. This CDR3 has 14 residues. CDR3 nucleotides: TGTGCCACCAGCAGAATAGTCGGTAACGTAGGCTACACCTTC. Translated: CATSRIVGNVGYTF.

The rearrangement joins TRBV7-2 to TRBJ1-5; D perhaps matches TRBD1 (5 bases). V lost 6 bases, J lost 4 bases, and 13 bases lay in between. The CDR3 totals 14 residues. Germline V gives CDR1 SGHTA, CDR2 FQGNSA. The CDR3 sequence: CASRGGTVNQPQHF. CDR3 sequence (DNA): TGTGCCAGCAGGGGGGGGACGGTGAATCAGCCCCAGCATTTT. Drawing the rest from reference TRBV7-2 and TRBJ1-5, the complete variable domain is GAGVSQSPSNKVTEKGKDVELRCDPISGHTALYWYRQSLGQGLEFLIYFQGNSAPDKSGLPSDRFSAERTGGSVSTLTIQRTQQEDSAVYLCASRGGTVNQPQHFGDGTRLSIL.

The chain uses TRBV11-2 and TRBJ2-5; D gene unclear. The V end lost 6 bases, the J end lost 4 bases, and 15 bases lay between the germline ends. The CDR3 covers 14 residues. Germline CDR1 and CDR2: SGHAT and FQNNGV. The CDR3 sequence: CASSYGPLAETQYF. The CDR3 DNA reads TGTGCCAGCAGTTATGGGCCCTTGGCAGAGACCCAGTACTTC.

This chain connects TRBV20-1 to TRBJ1-2; 8 positions agree with TRBD1. The CDR3 is 14 residues long. Unmatched junction bases numbered 10, after V lost 3 bases and J lost 7 bases. CDR1 and CDR2 from the germline V gene are DFQATT and SNEGSKA (reference sequence). CDR3 sequence (DNA): TGCAGTGCTAGTATTGTCCAGGGGGCTGGTGGCTACACCTTC. It specifies CSASIVQGAGGYTF.

The J gene is TRBJ1-1, the V gene TRBV29-1, with no clear D. CDR1 and CDR2 (germline): SQVTM, ANQGSEA. CDR3 size: 12 residues. Trimming took off 7 bases at V and 1 base at J, with 10 bases between the two ends. The CDR3: CSAGLPNTEAFF. The DNA of the CDR3 is TGCAGCGCCGGACTACCGAACACTGAAGCTTTCTTT.

The chain couples TRBV10-3 to TRBJ1-5; D ambiguous. The ends were cut back, 10 bases at V and 0 bases at J, with 10 bases in the middle. The CDR3 has 13 amino acids. Germline V gives CDR1 ENHRY, CDR2 SYGVKD. The DNA of the CDR3 is TGTGCCACCCAAAGGAGTAGCAATCAGCCCCAGCATTTT. Protein product: CATQRSSNQPQHF.

This chain uses TRBV5-1 with TRBJ2-7, with 10 bases fitting TRBD1. V gave up 3 bases and J gave up 5 bases; unmatched junction bases: 5. CDR3 length: 14 residues. Germline CDR1 and CDR2: SGHRS and YFSETQ. CDR3 region: CASSSRTGGDEQYF. Written as DNA, the CDR3 is TGCGCCAGCAGCTCCCGGACAGGGGGAGACGAGCAGTACTTC.

The rearrangement links TRBV7-9 to TRBJ2-7, with 9 bases lining up with TRBD2. Germline-derived CDR1 and CDR2 are SEHNR and FQNEAQ (reference sequence). The CDR3 runs 14 residues. The trim removed 1 base at V and 9 bases at J, leaving 7 bases unmatched. Written as DNA, the CDR3 is TGTGCCAGCAGCTTAGTAGCGGGAGAAAAATGGCAGTACTTC. This codes for CASSLVAGEKWQYF.

The chain is built from TRBV27 and TRBJ1-5; maybe TRBD1 (6 bases). This CDR3 region has 16 residues. Trimming took 3 bases from V and 2 from J, leaving 14 bases between them. Germline-derived CDR1 and CDR2 are MNHEY and SMNVEV (reference sequence). DNA of the CDR3: TGTGCCAGCAGTTTCAGGGTGGGGGCAGGCAATCAGCCCCAGCATTTT. It codes for CASSFRVGAGNQPQHF.

V is TRBV5-1 and J is TRBJ2-1, with D maybe TRBD2 (6 bases). The V end was cut by 7 bases, the J end by 5 bases, with 16 bases between. The V gene's germline CDR1 is SGHRS and CDR2 YFSETQ. The CDR3 extends over 14 amino acids. This CDR3 is CASRSGLANNEQFF. In DNA, the CDR3 is TGCGCCAGCCGATCGGGGCTAGCGAACAATGAGCAGTTCTTC.

The CDR3 here is CASSPDSLRRVNTGELFF. CDR3 DNA sequence: TGTGCCAGCAGTCCCGACAGTCTCCGACGCGTGAACACCGGGGAGCTGTTTTTT. The gene calls are TRBV28 and TRBJ2-2; a possible D gene is TRBD1 (5 bases). Trimming removed 5 bases at V and 1 base at J, with 20 bases between. The germline V gene encodes CDR1 MDHEN and CDR2 SYDVKM. This CDR3 spans 18 amino acids.

The chain carries TRBV30 and TRBJ2-3; 10 positions agree with TRBD2. The CDR3 is 13 residues long. The V and J ends lost 7 bases and 0 bases, in that order; junction bases with no gene match: 1. Germline lookup yields CDR1 GTSNPN and CDR2 SVGIG (reference sequence). CDR3 nucleotide sequence: TGTGCCTCTAGCGGGAGTAGCACAGATACGCAGTATTTT. It encodes CASSGSSTDTQYF.

The V and J genes are TRBV2 and TRBJ2-5, with TRBD1 matching over 7 bases. Trimming removed 0 bases from V and 5 bases from J; junction bases left unmatched: 9. CDR1 and CDR2 from the germline V gene are SNHLY and FYNNEI. There are 16 residues in the CDR3. CDR3 sequence: CASSEARSLTGETQYF. CDR3 nucleotides: TGTGCCAGCAGTGAAGCTAGGAGCCTGACAGGGGAGACCCAGTACTTC.

V is TRBV28 and J is TRBJ2-1, with a tentative D call TRBD2 (5 bases). The germline V gene encodes CDR1 MDHEN and CDR2 SYDVKM. The CDR3 is 15 amino acids. Trimming removed 3 bases from V and 6 bases from J, with 15 bases in between. Written as DNA, the CDR3 is TGTGCCAGCAGTTTCGGTGGGAGCCTCTCCAATGAGCAGTTCTTC. This encodes CASSFGGSLSNEQFF.

V gene TRBV2 combines with J gene TRBJ2-1; no clear D gene. The CDR3 spans 14 residues. Germline lookup yields CDR1 SNHLY and CDR2 FYNNEI. V lost 5 bases and J lost 6, with 14 bases in between. CDR3: CASSMRGESNEQFF. The CDR3 DNA sequence: TGTGCCAGCAGTATGCGCGGCGAATCCAATGAGCAGTTCTTC.

The chain carries TRBV6-1 and TRBJ1-1; 7 bases align to TRBD1. Unmatched junction bases numbered 7, after V lost 3 bases and J lost 0 bases. The CDR3 is 16 amino acids. The germline CDR1 and CDR2 sequences are MNHNS and SASEGT. CDR3 sequence reads: CASSDRDRLLNTEAFF. The CDR3 nucleotides read TGTGCCAGCAGTGACCGGGACAGACTTCTGAACACTGAAGCTTTCTTT.

This chain joins TRBV5-1 and TRBJ2-5; 11 nucleotides align to TRBD2. Germline V gene data show CDR1 as SGHRS and CDR2 as YFSETQ. This CDR3 contains 16 residues. Trimming cost V 0 bases and J 5 bases; bases outside gene matches: 6. DNA for the CDR3: TGCGCCAGCAGCTTGGACACTAGCGGGGGAGGGGAGACCCAGTACTTC. This codes for CASSLDTSGGGETQYF.

V and J are TRBV19 and TRBJ1-5; D is uncertain. Germline V CDR1 and CDR2: LNHDA, SQIVND (reference sequence). V was shortened by 2 bases and J by 8 bases, with 13 bases between the two germline ends. The CDR3 runs to 14 residues. CDR3 nucleotide sequence: TGTGCCAGTAGTATAAAGCTCCCCGGGGAGCCCCAGCATTTT. Translation gives CASSIKLPGEPQHF.

V gene TRBV29-1 combines with J gene TRBJ2-5; 10 nucleotides align to TRBD2. Germline V gene lookup returns CDR1 SQVTM and CDR2 ANQGSEA. The junction had 5 bases not matched to a gene; V was cut back by 5 bases and J by 5 bases. The CDR3 sequence is 13 residues long. CDR3 DNA sequence: TGCAGCGTTTCTAGCGGGAGTTCCGAGACCCAGTACTTC. Residues: CSVSSGSSETQYF.

CDR3 coding DNA: TGCGCCAGCAGCCGGGACAGGGGAATTGAAAAACTGTTTTTT. Protein product: CASSRDRGIEKLFF. The J gene is TRBJ1-4, the V gene TRBV5-1, with TRBD1 identical over 10 bases. The trim removed 4 bases at V and 7 bases at J, leaving 4 bases unmatched. The CDR3 has 14 residues. The germline gives CDR1 SGHRS, CDR2 YFSETQ.

The chain recombines TRBV7-2 with TRBJ1-5; TRBD1 is a possible D gene (6 bases). The V gene's germline CDR1 is SGHTA and CDR2 FQGNSA. V gave up 1 base and J gave up 5 bases, with 6 bases separating them. This CDR3 region has 13 residues. The chain's CDR3 is CASSLEGDQPQHF. DNA for the CDR3: TGTGCCAGCAGCTTAGAGGGGGATCAGCCCCAGCATTTT.

The V call is TRBV7-2, the J call TRBJ1-5; D is ambiguous. CDR3 size: 16 residues. The germline V gene has CDR1 SGHTA and CDR2 FQGNSA. Trimming cost V 2 bases and J 0 bases, with 11 bases left between them. The CDR3 here is CASSLWVRNSNQPQHF. CDR3 nucleotides: TGTGCCAGCAGCTTATGGGTCAGGAATAGCAATCAGCCCCAGCATTTT.

The chain is built from TRBV18 and TRBJ2-1; D ambiguous. V lost 3 bases and J lost 8, with 8 bases in between. This CDR3 has 12 amino acids. From germline, CDR1 is KGHSH and CDR2 LQKENI. The CDR3 nucleotides are TGTGCCAGCTCACCTCAACGGGATGAGCAGTTCTTC. Translation gives CASSPQRDEQFF.

The J gene is TRBJ1-3, the V gene TRBV19; TRBD1 matches at 8 bases. Germline loops: CDR1 LNHDA, CDR2 SQIVND (reference sequence). Losses at the gene ends were 5 bases for V and 0 bases for J; bases not matched to a gene: 6. CDR3 length: 16 amino acids. Written as DNA, the CDR3 is TGTGCCAGTAGTCGACAGGGGTCCTACTCTGGAAACACCATATATTTT. Its translation is CASSRQGSYSGNTIYF.

V is TRBV9 and J is TRBJ2-5; no reliable D call. Trimming shortened V by 0 bases and J by 4 bases, and 10 bases separated the two germline ends. This CDR3 is built from 14 residues. The V gene's germline CDR1 is SGDLS and CDR2 YYNGEE. CDR3 sequence (DNA): TGTGCCAGCAGCGTAGAGGCTAGTTCAGAGACCCAGTACTTC. Its translation is CASSVEASSETQYF. Together with reference TRBV9 and TRBJ2-5, the CDR3 gives the full variable domain: DSGVTQTPKHLITATGQRVTLRCSPRSGDLSVYWYQQSLDQGLQFLIQYYNGEERAKGNILERFSAQQFPDLHSELNLSSLELGDSALYFCASSVEASSETQYFGPGTRLLVL.

Worth noting for this clone: This sample includes further DNA sequences coding for the same CDR3. The chain combines TRBV27 with TRBJ2-7, with D possibly being TRBD1 (6 bases). The CDR3 covers 14 residues. Trimming shortened V by 2 bases and J by 0 bases, and 8 bases separated the two germline ends. The germline CDR1 and CDR2 sequences are MNHEY and SMNVEV (reference sequence). CDR3 in DNA: TGTGCCAGCAGTTTAACAGGGAGCTCCTACGAGCAGTACTTC. Protein sequence: CASSLTGSSYEQYF.

The chain combines TRBV15 with TRBJ2-7; possible D gene TRBD1, 5 bases. Germline V gene sequence: CDR1 LNHNV, CDR2 YYDKDF (reference sequence). V was cut by 8 bases and J by 0 bases, with 11 bases left in between. The CDR3 loop spans 13 amino acids. CDR3 in amino acids: CATGAESSYEQYF. DNA of the CDR3: TGTGCCACCGGGGCGGAGAGCTCCTACGAGCAGTACTTC.